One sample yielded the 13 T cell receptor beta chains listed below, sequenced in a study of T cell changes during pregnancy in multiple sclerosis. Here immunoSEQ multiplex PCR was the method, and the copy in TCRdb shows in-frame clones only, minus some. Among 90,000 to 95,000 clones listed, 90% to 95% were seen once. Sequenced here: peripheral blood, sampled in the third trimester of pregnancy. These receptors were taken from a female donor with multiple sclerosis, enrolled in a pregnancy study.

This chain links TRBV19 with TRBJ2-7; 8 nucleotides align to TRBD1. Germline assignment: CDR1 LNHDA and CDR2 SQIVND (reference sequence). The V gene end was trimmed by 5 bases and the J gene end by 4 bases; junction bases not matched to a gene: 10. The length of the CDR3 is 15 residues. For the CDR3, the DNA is TGTGCCAGTAGTTTCCTGGACAGGGCTGGGTACGAGCAGTACTTC. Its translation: CASSFLDRAGYEQYF.

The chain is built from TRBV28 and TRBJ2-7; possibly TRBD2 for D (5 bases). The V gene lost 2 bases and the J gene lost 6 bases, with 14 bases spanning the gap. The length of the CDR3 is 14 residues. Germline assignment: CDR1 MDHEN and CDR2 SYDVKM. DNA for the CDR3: TGTGCCAGCAGTTTACCTCTAGTTGCGGGCGAGCAGTACTTC. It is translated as CASSLPLVAGEQYF.

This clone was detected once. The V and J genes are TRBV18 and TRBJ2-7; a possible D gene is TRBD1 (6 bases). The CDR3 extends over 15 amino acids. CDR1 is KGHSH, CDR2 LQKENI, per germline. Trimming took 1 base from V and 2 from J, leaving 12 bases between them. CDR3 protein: CASSPLSGAPYEQYF. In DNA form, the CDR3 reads TGTGCCAGCTCACCACTTTCAGGGGCCCCCTACGAGCAGTACTTC.

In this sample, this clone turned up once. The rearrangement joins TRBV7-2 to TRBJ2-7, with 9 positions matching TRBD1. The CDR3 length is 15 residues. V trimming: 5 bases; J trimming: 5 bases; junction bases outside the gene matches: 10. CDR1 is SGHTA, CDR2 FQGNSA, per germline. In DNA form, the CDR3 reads TGTGCCAGCAGCGCCAGGGACAGGGTTTCTCACGAGCAGTACTTC. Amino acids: CASSARDRVSHEQYF.

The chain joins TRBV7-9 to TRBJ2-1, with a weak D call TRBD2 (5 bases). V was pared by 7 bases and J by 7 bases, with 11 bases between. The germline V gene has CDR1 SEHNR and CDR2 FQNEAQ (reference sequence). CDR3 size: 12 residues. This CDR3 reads CASTSDWNEQFF. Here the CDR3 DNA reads TGTGCCAGCACTTCGGACTGGAATGAGCAGTTCTTC.

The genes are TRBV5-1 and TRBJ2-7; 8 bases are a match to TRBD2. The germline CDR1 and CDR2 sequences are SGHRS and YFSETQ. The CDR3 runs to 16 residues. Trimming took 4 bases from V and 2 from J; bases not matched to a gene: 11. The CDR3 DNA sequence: TGCGCCAGCAGCGCGCGAACTAGCGGACCTGCCTACGAGCAGTACTTC. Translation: CASSARTSGPAYEQYF.

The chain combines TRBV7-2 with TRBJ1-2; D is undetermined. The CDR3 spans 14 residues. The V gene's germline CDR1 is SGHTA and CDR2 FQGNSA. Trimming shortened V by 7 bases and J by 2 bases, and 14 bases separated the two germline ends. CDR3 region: CASTRFGTNYGYTF. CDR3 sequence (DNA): TGTGCCAGCACCCGATTTGGTACAAACTATGGCTACACCTTC.

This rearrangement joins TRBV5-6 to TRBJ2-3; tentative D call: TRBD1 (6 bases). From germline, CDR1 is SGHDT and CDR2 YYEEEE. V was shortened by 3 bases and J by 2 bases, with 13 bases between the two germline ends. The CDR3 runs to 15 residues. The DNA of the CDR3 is TGTGCCAGCAGCTGGGGCCAGGGGACCACAGATACGCAGTATTTT. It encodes CASSWGQGTTDTQYF.

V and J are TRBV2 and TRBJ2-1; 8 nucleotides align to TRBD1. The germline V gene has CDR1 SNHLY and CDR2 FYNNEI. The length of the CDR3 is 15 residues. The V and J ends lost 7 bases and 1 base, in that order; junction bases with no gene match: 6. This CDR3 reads CASKAGQGSYNEQFF. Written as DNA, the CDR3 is TGTGCCAGCAAGGCCGGACAGGGTTCCTACAATGAGCAGTTCTTC.

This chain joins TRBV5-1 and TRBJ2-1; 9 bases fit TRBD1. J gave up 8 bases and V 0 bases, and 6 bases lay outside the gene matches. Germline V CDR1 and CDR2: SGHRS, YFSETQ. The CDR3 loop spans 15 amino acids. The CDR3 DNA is TGCGCCAGCAGCTTGGAGGGACAGGGCGTCGATGAGCAGTTCTTC. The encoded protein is CASSLEGQGVDEQFF.

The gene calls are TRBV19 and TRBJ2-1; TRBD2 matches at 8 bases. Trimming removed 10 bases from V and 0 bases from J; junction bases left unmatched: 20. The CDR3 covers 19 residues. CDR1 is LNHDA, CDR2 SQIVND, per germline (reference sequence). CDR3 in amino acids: CATRAPGLVGVSSYNEQFF. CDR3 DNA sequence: TGTGCCACCAGAGCACCGGGACTAGTAGGGGTTAGCTCCTACAATGAGCAGTTCTTC.

The DNA of the CDR3 is TGTGCCAGCAGTCCCCCCAGGTTCCGTTCTGGGGCCAACGTCCTGACTTTC. Its protein is CASSPPRFRSGANVLTF. V gene TRBV28 combines with J gene TRBJ2-6; unclear D gene. The CDR3 runs 17 residues. Trimming cost V 5 bases and J 1 base, with 15 bases left between them. CDR1 and CDR2 (germline): MDHEN, SYDVKM.

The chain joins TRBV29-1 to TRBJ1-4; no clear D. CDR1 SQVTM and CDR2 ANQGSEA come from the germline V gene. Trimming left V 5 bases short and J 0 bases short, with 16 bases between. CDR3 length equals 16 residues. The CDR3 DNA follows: TGCAGCGTTCCCGAAGACCTCGGAGCAACTAATGAAAAACTGTTTTTT. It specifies CSVPEDLGATNEKLFF.